The 13 T cell receptor beta chains given below trace back to one sample, sequenced in a study of T cell responses to AZD1222 COVID-19 vaccine (dated by TCRdb to the early 2020s). Receptors were amplified or captured by the immunoSEQ multiplex PCR assay. This immuneACCESS table, as held by TCRdb, lists in-frame sequences with V and J called but not all clones. Of the missing ones, under half trace to an unresolved V gene in checked studies; the others have no known cause. Across this sample there are 100,000 to 150,000 clones, with 88% seen only once. Under 9% of the sample comes from the top ten. Interpreted using the paper, the time point label stands for: baseline before first vaccination. This specimen consisted of peripheral blood, obtained on day 0 of AZD1222 vaccination. The receptor source for this set is an adult in good health.

The genes are TRBV19 and TRBJ2-2; no clear D gene. Trimming removed 5 bases from V and 1 base from J, with 5 bases in between. Germline lookup yields CDR1 LNHDA and CDR2 SQIVND (reference sequence). The CDR3 contains 13 residues. The CDR3 bases are TGTGCCAGTAGTCGGGTGAACACCGGGGAGCTGTTTTTT. As protein: CASSRVNTGELFF.

This chain links TRBV13 with TRBJ1-4, with TRBD1 as a possible D gene (6 bases). V gave up 6 bases and J gave up 1 base, with 9 bases separating them. The germline gives CDR1 PRHDT, CDR2 FYEKMQ (reference sequence). The CDR3 consists of 14 residues. CDR3 coding DNA: TGTGCCAGCAGGAAGGGGGGAACTAATGAAAAACTGTTTTTT. Translating it yields CASRKGGTNEKLFF.

The V gene is TRBV18, the J gene TRBJ2-1; D call uncertain. V was shortened by 4 bases and J by 0 bases, with 13 bases between the two germline ends. The CDR3 is 16 residues long. Germline V CDR1 and CDR2: KGHSH, LQKENI. The CDR3 region is CASSQLAASSYNEQFF. CDR3 DNA: TGTGCCAGCTCACAGCTTGCCGCAAGCTCCTACAATGAGCAGTTCTTC.

The chain links TRBV27 to TRBJ1-6, with D hard to call. V lost 2 bases and J 0 bases, leaving 11 bases between the germline ends. The CDR3 is 17 amino acids. Looked up from germline, CDR1 is MNHEY and CDR2 is SMNVEV (reference sequence). The CDR3 spells CASSLRIPSSYNSPLHF. Written as DNA, the CDR3 is TGTGCCAGCAGTTTAAGGATACCCAGCTCCTATAATTCACCCCTCCACTTT.

The chain couples TRBV9 to TRBJ2-3, with a possible D match to TRBD2 (6 bases). The V gene's germline CDR1 is SGDLS and CDR2 YYNGEE. V lost 3 bases, J lost 6 bases, and 20 bases lay in between. The CDR3 is 16 amino acids. CDR3 nucleotides: TGTGCCAGCAGCGAGGGGCAGGCGCTAGCGTCCGATACGCAGTATTTT. It codes for CASSEGQALASDTQYF.

This chain uses TRBV9 with TRBJ1-3; the D is unclear. Per germline, CDR1 SGDLS and CDR2 YYNGEE. The CDR3 extends over 14 amino acids. Trimming removed 7 bases from V and 0 bases from J, with 11 bases in between. The CDR3 reads CASARGSSGNTIYF. The CDR3 coding sequence is TGTGCCAGCGCCCGGGGATCCTCTGGAAACACCATATATTTT.

In this sample, this clone turned up a few times. The rearrangement links TRBV7-9 to TRBJ1-5; 9 nucleotides match TRBD1. CDR3 length: 16 amino acids. V lost 2 bases to trimming and J lost 1 base; unmatched junction nucleotides: 3. The germline V gene has CDR1 SEHNR and CDR2 FQNEAQ (reference sequence). CDR3 in DNA: TGTGCCAGCAGCTTATCACAGGGGGCCAGCAATCAGCCCCAGCATTTT. It specifies CASSLSQGASNQPQHF.

The chain joins TRBV11-1 to TRBJ1-2; 7 positions match TRBD1. The CDR3 is made up of 15 amino acids. The germline V gene has CDR1 SGHAT and CDR2 FQDESV (reference sequence). V was pared by 2 bases and J by 4 bases, with 7 bases of the junction left unmatched. The CDR3 spells CASSLRQGWGYGYTF. In DNA, the CDR3 is TGTGCCAGCAGCTTACGACAGGGTTGGGGCTATGGCTACACCTTC. Full variable domain (remainder filled in from reference TRBV11-1 and TRBJ1-2): EAEVAQSPRYKITEKSQAVAFWCDPISGHATLYWYRQILGQGPELLVQFQDESVVDDSQLPKDRFSAERLKGVDSTLKIQPAELGDSAMYLCASSLRQGWGYGYTFGSGTRLTVV.

V and J are TRBV27 and TRBJ2-7; 9 bases are shared with TRBD1. Looked up from germline, CDR1 is MNHEY and CDR2 is SMNVEV (reference sequence). The V gene end was trimmed by 4 bases and the J gene end by 3 bases; junction bases not matched to a gene: 7. The CDR3 runs 15 residues. This chain's CDR3 is CASSYGTGWLYEQYF. The CDR3 DNA is TGTGCCAGCAGTTATGGGACAGGGTGGCTCTACGAGCAGTACTTC.

This chain connects TRBV3-1 (or the pseudogene TRBV3-2) to TRBJ1-1, with D unresolved. V was shortened by 0 bases and J by 4 bases, with 15 bases between the two germline ends. The CDR3 loop spans 16 amino acids. Germline CDR1 reads LGHDT; CDR2 reads YNNKEL (reference sequence). Here the CDR3 reads CASSQDRGIQTTEAFF. In nucleotides, the CDR3 is TGTGCCAGCAGCCAAGATCGCGGTATACAGACCACTGAAGCTTTCTTT.

This sequence joins TRBV6-5 and TRBJ2-2, with D perhaps matching TRBD1 or TRBD2 (7 bases each). The length of the CDR3 is 15 residues. V lost 7 bases and J 5 bases, leaving 17 bases between the germline ends. Germline CDR1 reads MNHEY; CDR2 reads SVGAGI. CDR3 amino acids: CASTRGGGGTGELFF. As DNA, the CDR3 is TGTGCCAGCACCAGGGGGGGCGGAGGGACCGGGGAGCTGTTTTTT.

V is TRBV6-5 and J is TRBJ1-3; D gene uncertain. From germline, CDR1 is MNHEY and CDR2 SVGAGI. This CDR3 spans 15 amino acids. Between the trimmed V and J ends, which lost 0 bases and 2 bases, there was a span of 8 bases. CDR3 residues: CASSYSNKPGNTIYF. CDR3 in DNA: TGTGCCAGCAGTTACTCGAACAAACCTGGAAACACCATATATTTT.

This chain links TRBV19 with TRBJ2-3; 10 bases match TRBD1. The CDR3 length is 16 residues. Losses at the gene ends were 5 bases for V and 7 bases for J; bases not matched to a gene: 12. Germline-derived CDR1 and CDR2 are LNHDA and SQIVND (reference sequence). The CDR3 sequence: CASSPLGDRGGYTQYF. The DNA for the CDR3 is TGTGCCAGTAGTCCTCTTGGGGACAGGGGAGGGTATACGCAGTATTTT.